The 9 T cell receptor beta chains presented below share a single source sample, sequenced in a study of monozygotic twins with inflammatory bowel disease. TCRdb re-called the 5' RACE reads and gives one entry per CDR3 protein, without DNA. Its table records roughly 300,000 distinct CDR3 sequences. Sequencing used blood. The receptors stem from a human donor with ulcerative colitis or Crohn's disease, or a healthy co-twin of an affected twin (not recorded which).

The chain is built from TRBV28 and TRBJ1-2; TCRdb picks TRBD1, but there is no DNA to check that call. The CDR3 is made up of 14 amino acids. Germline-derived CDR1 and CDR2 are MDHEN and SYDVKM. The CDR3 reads CASTVGQRNYGYTF.

Here the CDR3 reads CASSWTGVTEAFF. The genes are TRBV6-6 and TRBJ1-1; TCRdb selects TRBD1, and the lack of DNA leaves this call unchecked. The CDR3 totals 13 residues. CDR1 MNHNY and CDR2 SVGAGI come from the germline V gene (reference sequence).

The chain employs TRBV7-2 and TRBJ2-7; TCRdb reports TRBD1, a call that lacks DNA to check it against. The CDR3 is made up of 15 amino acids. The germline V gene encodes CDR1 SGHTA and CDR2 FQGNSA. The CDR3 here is CASSQDRGLSYEQYF.

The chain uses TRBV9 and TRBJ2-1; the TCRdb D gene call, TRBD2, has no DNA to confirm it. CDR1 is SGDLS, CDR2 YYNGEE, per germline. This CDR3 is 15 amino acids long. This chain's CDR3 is CASSDALAARDEQFF.

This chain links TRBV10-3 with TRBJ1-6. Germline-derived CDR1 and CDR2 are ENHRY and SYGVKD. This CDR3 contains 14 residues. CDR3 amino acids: CAIREDSYNSPLHF.

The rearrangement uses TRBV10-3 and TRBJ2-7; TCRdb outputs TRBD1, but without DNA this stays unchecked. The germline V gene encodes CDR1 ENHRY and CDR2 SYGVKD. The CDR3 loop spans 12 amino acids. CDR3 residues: CASRGGGSEQYF.

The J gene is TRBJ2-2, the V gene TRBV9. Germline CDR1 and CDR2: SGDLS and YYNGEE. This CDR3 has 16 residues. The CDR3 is CASSVVGSRNTGELFF.

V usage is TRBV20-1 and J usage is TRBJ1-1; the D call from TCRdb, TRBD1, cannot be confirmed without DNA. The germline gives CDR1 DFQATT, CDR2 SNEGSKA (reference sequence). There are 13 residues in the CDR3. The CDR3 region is CSARQGRYTEAFF.

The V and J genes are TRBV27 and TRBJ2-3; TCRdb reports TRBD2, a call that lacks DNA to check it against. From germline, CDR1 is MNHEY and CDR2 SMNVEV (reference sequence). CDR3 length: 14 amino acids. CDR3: CASSRTSGRDTQYF.